This TCR beta chain was retrieved from a study of technical replicates of blood from a handful of donors. The J segment lost 5 bases and the V segment lost 0 bases, leaving 14 bases of the junction unmatched. Germline V gene sequence: CDR1 MDHEN, CDR2 SYDVKM. CDR3 size: 20 residues. Libraries were prepared by immunoSEQ multiplex PCR; TCRdb keeps only in-frame clonotypes and omits some of them. The repertoire includes tens of thousands of clones, over 95% of them detected once, and around 0.35% sits in the top ten. The TCR sequence derives from a human donor in good health. Sequencing was performed on T cells isolated from PBMCs. The chain carries TRBV28 and TRBJ2-2; TRBD2 matches at 11 bases. The CDR3 region has the DNA TGTGCCAGCAGTTTATGGTATCTAACTAGCGGGAGAACCGGGACCGGGGAGCTGTTTTTT. Encoded protein: CASSLWYLTSGRTGTGELFF.